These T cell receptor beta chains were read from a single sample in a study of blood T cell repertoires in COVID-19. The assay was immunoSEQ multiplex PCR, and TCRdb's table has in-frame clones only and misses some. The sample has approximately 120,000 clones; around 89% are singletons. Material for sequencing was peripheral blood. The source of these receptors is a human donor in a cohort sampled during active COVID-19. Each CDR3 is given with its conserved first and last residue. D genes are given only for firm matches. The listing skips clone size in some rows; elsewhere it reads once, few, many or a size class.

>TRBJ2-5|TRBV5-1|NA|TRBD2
TGCGCCAGCAGCTTGGGCTCTAGCGGGAAAGAGACCCAGTACTTC
CASSLGSSGKETQYF
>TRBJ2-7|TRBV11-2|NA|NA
TGTGCCAGCAGCTTAGCCGCTGCAGGGAGGCTCAGCTACGAGCAGTACTTC
CASSLAAAGRLSYEQYF
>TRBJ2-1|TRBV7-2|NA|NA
TGTGCCAGCAGCTTAGTGCGGGTCGCGGGGTACAATGAGCAGTTCTTC
CASSLVRVAGYNEQFF
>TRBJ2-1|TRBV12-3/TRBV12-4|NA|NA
TGTGCCAGCGCGGAGGACTACAATGAGCAGTTCTTC
CASAEDYNEQFF
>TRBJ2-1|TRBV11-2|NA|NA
TGTGCCAGCAGCTTGGAGGTCGGGGGGCGCGATGAGCAGTTCTTC
CASSLEVGGRDEQFF
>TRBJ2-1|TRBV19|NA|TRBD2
TGTGCCAGTAGTATAGGACTAGCGGGCCGCAATGAGCAGTTCTTC
CASSIGLAGRNEQFF
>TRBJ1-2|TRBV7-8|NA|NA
TGTGCCAGCAGCTTAGGGTCAGGGGAACAAAGAGGGGCCTATGGCTACACCTTC
CASSLGSGEQRGAYGYTF
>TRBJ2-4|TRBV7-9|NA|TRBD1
TGTGCCAGCAGCTTAGAGGGACAGACTGCCAAAAACATTCAGTACTTC
CASSLEGQTAKNIQYF
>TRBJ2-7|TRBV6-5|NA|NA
TGTGCCAGCAGAGCACCGGGACACTCCTACGAGCAGTACTTC
CASRAPGHSYEQYF
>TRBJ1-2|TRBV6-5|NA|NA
TGTGCCAGCAGTCCCAGGGCGGACTATGGCTACACCTTC
CASSPRADYGYTF
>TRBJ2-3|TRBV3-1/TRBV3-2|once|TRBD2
TGTGCCAGCAGCCGAGAGACCGTAGCGGGGAGCACAGATACGCAGTATTTT
CASSRETVAGSTDTQYF
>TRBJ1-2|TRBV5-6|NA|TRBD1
TGTGCCAGCAGGACGACAGGGGGTTATGGCTACACCTTC
CASRTTGGYGYTF
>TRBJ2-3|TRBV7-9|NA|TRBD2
TGTGCCAGCAGCTTAGAGTTCGGGGGGGGCACAGATACGCAGTATTTT
CASSLEFGGGTDTQYF
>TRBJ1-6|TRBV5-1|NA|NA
TGCGCCAGCAGCGCCCCTCAGGGGAGCAATTCACCCCTCCACTTT
CASSAPQGSNSPLHF
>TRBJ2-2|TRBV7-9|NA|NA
TGTGCCAGCAGCTTAGGGGAGGCGTCCTTGAACACCGGGGAGCTGTTTTTT
CASSLGEASLNTGELFF
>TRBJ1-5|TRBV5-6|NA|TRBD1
TGTGCCAGCAGCTTGGCGGGACAGGGTACCCAGCCCCAGCATTTT
CASSLAGQGTQPQHF
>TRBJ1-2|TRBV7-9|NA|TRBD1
TGTGCCAGCAGCTTAAGTACAGGGGCGGGCTATGGCTACACCTTC
CASSLSTGAGYGYTF
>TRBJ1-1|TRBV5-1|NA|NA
TGCGCCAGCAGCTTCAAGAACATGAACACTGAAGCTTTCTTT
CASSFKNMNTEAFF
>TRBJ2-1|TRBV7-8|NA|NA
TGTGCCAGCATCGGGGGAGCTAGGGTCTCCTACAATGAGCAGTTCTTC
CASIGGARVSYNEQFF
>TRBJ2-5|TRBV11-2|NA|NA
TGTGCCAGCGGTAGTTTATTCGAGACCCAGTACTTC
CASGSLFETQYF
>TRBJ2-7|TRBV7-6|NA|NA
TGTGCCAGCAGCCCAAGACTAGGTGGGTCCTACGAGCAGTACTTC
CASSPRLGGSYEQYF
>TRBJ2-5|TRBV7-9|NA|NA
TGTGCCAGCAGCTTACAGGGATTATCACAAGAGACCCAGTACTTC
CASSLQGLSQETQYF
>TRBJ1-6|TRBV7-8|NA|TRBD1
TGTGCCAGCAGCTCGGGACAGGGAGTTTCACCCCTCCACTTT
CASSSGQGVSPLHF
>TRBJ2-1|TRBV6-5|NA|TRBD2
TGTGCCAGCAGTTTCTCTAGCGGGAGGGGTGAGCAGTTCTTC
CASSFSSGRGEQFF
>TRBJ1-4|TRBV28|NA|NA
TGTGCCAGCAGCAGGTGGGGGGAGGATGAAAAACTGTTTTTT
CASSRWGEDEKLFF
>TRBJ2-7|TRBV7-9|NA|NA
TGTGCCAGCAACGGAGGGCAGGCCTACGAGCAGTACTTC
CASNGGQAYEQYF
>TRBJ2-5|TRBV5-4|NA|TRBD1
TGTGCCAGCAGCTGGGGACAGACTTTTCGGGAGACCCAGTACTTC
CASSWGQTFRETQYF
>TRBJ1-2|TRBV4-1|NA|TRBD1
TGCGCCAGCAGCCAAGTCCGACAGGGGTACTCCTACACCTTC
CASSQVRQGYSYTF